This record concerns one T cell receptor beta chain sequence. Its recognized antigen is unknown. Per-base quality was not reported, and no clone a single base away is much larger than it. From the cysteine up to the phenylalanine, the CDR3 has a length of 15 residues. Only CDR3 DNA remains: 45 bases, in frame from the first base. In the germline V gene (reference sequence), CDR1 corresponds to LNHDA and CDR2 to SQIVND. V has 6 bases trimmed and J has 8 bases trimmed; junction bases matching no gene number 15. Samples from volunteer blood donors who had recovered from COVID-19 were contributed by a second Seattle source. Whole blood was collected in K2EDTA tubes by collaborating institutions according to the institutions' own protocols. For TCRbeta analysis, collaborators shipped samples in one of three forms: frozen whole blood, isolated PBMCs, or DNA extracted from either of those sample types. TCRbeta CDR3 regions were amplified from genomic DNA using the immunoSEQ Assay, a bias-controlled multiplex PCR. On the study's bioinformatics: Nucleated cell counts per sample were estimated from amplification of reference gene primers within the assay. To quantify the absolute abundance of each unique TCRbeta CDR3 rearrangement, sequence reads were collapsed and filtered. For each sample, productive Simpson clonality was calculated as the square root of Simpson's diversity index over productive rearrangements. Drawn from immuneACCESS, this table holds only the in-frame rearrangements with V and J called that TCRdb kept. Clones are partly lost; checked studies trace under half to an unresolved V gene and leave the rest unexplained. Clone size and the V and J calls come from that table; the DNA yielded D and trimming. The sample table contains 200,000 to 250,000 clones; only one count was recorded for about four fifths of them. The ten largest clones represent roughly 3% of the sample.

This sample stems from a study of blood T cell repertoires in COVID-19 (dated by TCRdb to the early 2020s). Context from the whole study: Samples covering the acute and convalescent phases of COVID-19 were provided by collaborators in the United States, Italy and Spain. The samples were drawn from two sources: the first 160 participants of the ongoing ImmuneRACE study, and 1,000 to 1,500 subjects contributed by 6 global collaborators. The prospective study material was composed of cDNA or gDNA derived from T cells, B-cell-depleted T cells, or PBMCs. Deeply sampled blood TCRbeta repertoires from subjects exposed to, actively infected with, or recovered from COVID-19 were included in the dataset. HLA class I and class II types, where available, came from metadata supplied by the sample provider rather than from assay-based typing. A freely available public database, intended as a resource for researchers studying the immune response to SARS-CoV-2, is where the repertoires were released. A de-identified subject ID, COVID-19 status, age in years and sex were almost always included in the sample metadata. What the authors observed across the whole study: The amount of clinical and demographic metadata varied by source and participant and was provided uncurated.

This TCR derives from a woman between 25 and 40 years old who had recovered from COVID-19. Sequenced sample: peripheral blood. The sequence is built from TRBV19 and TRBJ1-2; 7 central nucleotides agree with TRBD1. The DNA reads TGTGCCAGTAGACTAACGACCGGGACAGTCAGAGGCTACACCTTC. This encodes CASRLTTGTVRGYTF.